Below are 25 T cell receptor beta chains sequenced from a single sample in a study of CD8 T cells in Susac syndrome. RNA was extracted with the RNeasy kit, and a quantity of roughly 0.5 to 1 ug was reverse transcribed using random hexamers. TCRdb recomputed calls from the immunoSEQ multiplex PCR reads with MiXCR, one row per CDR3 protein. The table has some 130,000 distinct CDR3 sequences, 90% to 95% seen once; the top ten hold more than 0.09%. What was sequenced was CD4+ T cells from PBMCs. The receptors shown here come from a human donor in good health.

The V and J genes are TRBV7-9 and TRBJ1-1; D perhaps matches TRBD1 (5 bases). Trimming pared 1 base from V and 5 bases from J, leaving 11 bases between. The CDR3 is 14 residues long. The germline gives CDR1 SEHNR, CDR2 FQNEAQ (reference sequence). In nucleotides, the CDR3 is TGTGCCAGCAGCTTAGGACCGGGGGGGACTGAAGCTTTCTTT. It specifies CASSLGPGGTEAFF.

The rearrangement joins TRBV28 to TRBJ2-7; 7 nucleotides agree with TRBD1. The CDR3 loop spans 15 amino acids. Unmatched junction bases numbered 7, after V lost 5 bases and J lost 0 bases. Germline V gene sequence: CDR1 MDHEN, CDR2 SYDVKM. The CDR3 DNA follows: TGTGCCAGCAGTCCCGGGGACAGCCGCTCCTACGAGCAGTACTTC. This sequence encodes CASSPGDSRSYEQYF. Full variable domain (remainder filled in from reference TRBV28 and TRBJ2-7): DVKVTQSSRYLVKRTGEKVFLECVQDMDHENMFWYRQDPGLGLRLIYFSYDVKMKEKGDIPEGYSVSREKKERFSLILESASTNQTSMYLCASSPGDSRSYEQYFGPGTRLTVT.

The CDR3 is CASSPYQATYEQYF. The CDR3 DNA sequence: TGTGCCAGCAGCCCTTACCAGGCAACCTACGAGCAGTACTTC. The rearrangement links TRBV4-2 to TRBJ2-7, with no clear D. With 4 bases removed from V and 2 bases from J, the gap between germline ends came to 12 bases. Germline CDR1 LGHNA, CDR2 YNFKEQ. This CDR3 is 14 amino acids long.

CDR3 loop: CASSLKPRVNTGELFF. The CDR3, as DNA: TGTGCCAGCAGTTTAAAGCCCAGAGTGAACACCGGGGAGCTGTTTTTT. This chain links TRBV27 with TRBJ2-2; D unresolved. Trimming took 2 bases from V and 1 from J, leaving 11 bases between them. In germline, CDR1 is MNHEY, CDR2 SMNVEV (reference sequence). The CDR3 extends over 16 amino acids.

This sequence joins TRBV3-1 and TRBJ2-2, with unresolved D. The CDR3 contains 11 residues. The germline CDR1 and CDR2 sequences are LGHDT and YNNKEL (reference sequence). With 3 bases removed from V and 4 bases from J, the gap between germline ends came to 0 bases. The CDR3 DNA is TGTGCCAGCAGCCACACCGGGGAGCTGTTTTTT. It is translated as CASSHTGELFF.

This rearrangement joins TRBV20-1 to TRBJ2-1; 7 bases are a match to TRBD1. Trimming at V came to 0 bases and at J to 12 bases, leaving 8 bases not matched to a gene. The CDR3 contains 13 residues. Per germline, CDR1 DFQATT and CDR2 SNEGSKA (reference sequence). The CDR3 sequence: CSARDMTGYVQFF. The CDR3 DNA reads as TGCAGTGCTAGAGACATGACAGGGTATGTGCAGTTCTTC.

CDR3 loop: CAISERELANYGYTF. The DNA for the CDR3 is TGTGCCATCAGTGAGCGAGAGTTAGCTAACTATGGCTACACCTTC. The chain is built from TRBV10-3 and TRBJ1-2, with unresolved D. This CDR3 has 15 residues. The germline CDR1 and CDR2 sequences are ENHRY and SYGVKD. V lost 2 bases and J lost 0, with 10 bases in between.

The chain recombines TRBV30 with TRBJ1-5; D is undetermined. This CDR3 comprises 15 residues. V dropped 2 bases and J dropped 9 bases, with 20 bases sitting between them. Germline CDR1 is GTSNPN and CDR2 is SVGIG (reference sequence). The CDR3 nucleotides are TGTGCCTGGAGTTCCCCGGGCACTAGCTACGGGCCCCAGCATTTT. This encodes CAWSSPGTSYGPQHF. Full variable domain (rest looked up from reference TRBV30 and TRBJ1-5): SQTIHQWPATLVQPVGSPLSLECTVEGTSNPNLYWYRQAAGRGLQLLFYSVGIGQISSEVPQNLSASRPQDRQFILSSKKLLLSDSGFYLCAWSSPGTSYGPQHFGDGTRLSIL.

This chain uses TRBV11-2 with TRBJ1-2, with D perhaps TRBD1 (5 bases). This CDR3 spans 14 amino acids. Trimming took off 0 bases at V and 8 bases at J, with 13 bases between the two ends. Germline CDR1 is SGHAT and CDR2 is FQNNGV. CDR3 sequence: CASSLEVARAGYTF. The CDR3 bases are TGTGCCAGCAGCTTAGAGGTTGCCAGGGCGGGCTACACCTTC.

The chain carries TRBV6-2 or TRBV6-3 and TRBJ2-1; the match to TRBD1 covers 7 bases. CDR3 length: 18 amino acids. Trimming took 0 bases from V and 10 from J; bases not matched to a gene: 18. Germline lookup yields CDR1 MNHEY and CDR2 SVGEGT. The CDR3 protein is CASSYSIGQEYPSPEQFF. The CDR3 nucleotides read TGTGCCAGCAGTTACTCGATCGGACAGGAATACCCAAGCCCCGAGCAGTTCTTC.

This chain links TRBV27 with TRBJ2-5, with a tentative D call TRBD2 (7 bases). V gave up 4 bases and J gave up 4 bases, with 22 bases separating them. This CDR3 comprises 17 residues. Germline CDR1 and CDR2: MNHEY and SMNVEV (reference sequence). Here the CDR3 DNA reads TGTGCCAGCAGTTCTGGCGGGGGCGGAGGGCTCGGAGAGACCCAGTACTTC. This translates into CASSSGGGGGLGETQYF.

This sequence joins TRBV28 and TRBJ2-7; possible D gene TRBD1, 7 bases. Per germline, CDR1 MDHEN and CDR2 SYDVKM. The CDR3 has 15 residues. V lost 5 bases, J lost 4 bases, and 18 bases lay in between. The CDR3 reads CASSLTGRRVYEQYF. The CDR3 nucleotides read TGTGCCAGCAGTCTGACAGGGAGGCGAGTTTACGAGCAGTACTTC.

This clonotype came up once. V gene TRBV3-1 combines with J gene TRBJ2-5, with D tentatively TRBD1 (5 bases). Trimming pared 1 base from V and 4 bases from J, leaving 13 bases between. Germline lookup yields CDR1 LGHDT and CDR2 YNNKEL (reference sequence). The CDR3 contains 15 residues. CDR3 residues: CASSQGGTVGETQYF. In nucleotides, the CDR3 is TGTGCCAGCAGCCAAGGGGGCACGGTAGGAGAGACCCAGTACTTC.

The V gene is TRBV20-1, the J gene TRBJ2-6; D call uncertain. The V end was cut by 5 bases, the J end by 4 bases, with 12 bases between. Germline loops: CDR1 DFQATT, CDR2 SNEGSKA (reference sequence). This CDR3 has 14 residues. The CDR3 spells CSAFTRKGANVLTF. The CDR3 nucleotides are TGCAGTGCTTTTACTCGGAAGGGGGCCAACGTCCTGACTTTC.

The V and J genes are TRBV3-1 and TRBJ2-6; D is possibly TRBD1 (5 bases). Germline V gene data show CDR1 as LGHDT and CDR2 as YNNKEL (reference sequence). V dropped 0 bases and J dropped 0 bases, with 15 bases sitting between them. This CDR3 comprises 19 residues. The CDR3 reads CASSQEQGTRLSGANVLTF. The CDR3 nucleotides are TGTGCCAGCAGCCAAGAGCAGGGAACGCGCCTCTCTGGGGCCAACGTCCTGACTTTC. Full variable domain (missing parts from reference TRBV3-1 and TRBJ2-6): DTAVSQTPKYLVTQMGNDKSIKCEQNLGHDTMYWYKQDSKKFLKIMFSYNNKELIINETVPNRFSPKSPDKAHLNLHINSLELGDSAVYFCASSQEQGTRLSGANVLTFGAGSRLTVL.

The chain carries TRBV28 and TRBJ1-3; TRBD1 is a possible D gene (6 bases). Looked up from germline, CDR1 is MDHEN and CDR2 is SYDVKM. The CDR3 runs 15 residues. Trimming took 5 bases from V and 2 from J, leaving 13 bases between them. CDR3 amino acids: CASSLRTATGNTIYF. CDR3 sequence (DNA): TGTGCCAGCAGTCTCCGGACAGCCACTGGAAACACCATATATTTT.

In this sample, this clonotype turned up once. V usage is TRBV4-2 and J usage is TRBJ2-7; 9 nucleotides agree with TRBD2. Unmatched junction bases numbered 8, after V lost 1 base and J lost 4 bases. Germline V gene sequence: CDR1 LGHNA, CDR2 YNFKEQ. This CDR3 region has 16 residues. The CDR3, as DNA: TGTGCCAGCAGCCAAGTTACAGCGGGAGGCCCATACGAGCAGTACTTC. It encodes CASSQVTAGGPYEQYF.

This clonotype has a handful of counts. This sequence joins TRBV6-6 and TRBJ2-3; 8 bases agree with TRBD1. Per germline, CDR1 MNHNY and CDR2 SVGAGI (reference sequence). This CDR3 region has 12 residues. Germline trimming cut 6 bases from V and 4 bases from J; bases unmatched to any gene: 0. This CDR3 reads CASRTGADTQYF. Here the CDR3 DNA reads TGTGCCAGCAGGACAGGGGCAGATACGCAGTATTTT.

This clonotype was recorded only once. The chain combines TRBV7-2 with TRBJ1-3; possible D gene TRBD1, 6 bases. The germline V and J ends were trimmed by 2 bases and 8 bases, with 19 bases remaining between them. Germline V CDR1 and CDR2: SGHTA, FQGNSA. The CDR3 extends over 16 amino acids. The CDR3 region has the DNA TGTGCCAGCAGCTTATTGGGCCCGCAGGGGACGCACACCATATATTTT. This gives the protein CASSLLGPQGTHTIYF.

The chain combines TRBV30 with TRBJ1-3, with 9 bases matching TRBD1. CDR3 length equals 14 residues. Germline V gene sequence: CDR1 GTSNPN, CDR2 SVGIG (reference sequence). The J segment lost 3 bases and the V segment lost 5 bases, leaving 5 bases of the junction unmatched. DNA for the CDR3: TGTGCCTGGGGACAGGGGTCAAGTGGAAACACCATATATTTT. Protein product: CAWGQGSSGNTIYF.

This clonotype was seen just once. CDR3 sequence (DNA): TGTGCCAGCACCCGGGACAGATCCCTTCAGTCTGGGGCCAACGTCCTGACTTTC. Translating gives CASTRDRSLQSGANVLTF. V and J are TRBV6-1 and TRBJ2-6; 7 bases are shared with TRBD1. CDR1 and CDR2 (germline): MNHNS, SASEGT. V gave up 7 bases and J gave up 1 base; unmatched junction bases: 13. The CDR3 consists of 18 residues.

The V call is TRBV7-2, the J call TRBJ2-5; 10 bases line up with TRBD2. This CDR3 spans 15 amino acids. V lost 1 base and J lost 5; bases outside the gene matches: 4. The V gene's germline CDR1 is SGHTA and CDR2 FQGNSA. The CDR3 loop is CASSLGPSGSETQYF. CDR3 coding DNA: TGTGCCAGCAGCTTAGGGCCTAGCGGGAGTGAGACCCAGTACTTC. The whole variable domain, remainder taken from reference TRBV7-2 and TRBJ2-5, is GAGVSQSPSNKVTEKGKDVELRCDPISGHTALYWYRQSLGQGLEFLIYFQGNSAPDKSGLPSDRFSAERTGGSVSTLTIQRTQQEDSAVYLCASSLGPSGSETQYFGPGTRLLVL.

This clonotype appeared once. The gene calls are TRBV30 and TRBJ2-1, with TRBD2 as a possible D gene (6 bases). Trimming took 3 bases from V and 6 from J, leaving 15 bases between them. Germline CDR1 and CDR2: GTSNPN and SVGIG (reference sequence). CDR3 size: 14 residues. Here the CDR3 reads CAWSPGRQRNEQFF. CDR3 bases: TGTGCCTGGAGCCCTGGGAGGCAACGCAATGAGCAGTTCTTC.

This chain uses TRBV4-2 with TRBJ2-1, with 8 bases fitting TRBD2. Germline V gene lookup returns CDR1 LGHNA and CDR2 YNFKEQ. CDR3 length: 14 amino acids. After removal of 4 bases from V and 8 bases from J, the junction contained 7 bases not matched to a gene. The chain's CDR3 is CASSPSQLADEQFF. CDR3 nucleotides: TGTGCCAGCAGCCCCTCCCAACTAGCGGATGAGCAGTTCTTC.

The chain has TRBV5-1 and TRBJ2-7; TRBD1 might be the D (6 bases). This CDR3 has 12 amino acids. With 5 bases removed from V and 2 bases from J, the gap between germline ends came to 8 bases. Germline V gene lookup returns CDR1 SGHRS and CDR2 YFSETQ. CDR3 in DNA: TGCGCCAGCAGGACAGGACCCTACGAGCAGTACTTC. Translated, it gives CASRTGPYEQYF. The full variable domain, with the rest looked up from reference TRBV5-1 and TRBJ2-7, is KAGVTQTPRYLIKTRGQQVTLSCSPISGHRSVSWYQQTPGQGLQFLFEYFSETQRNKGNFPGRFSGRQFSNSRSEMNVSTLELGDSALYLCASRTGPYEQYFGPGTRLTVT.